Listed here are 9 T cell receptor beta chains from one sample, sequenced in a study of CD8+CD57+ T cells in acquired aplastic anemia. Genomic DNA provided the template from which TCR beta VDJ and CDR3 profiles were obtained. A single record per CDR3 protein comes from TCRdb applying MiXCR to the reads. This sample has roughly 220,000 distinct CDR3 sequences, with roughly two thirds found just once. Whoever was chosen for sequencing had shown CD8+CD57+ cell expansion by flow cytometry. Sequenced sample: sorted CD4+, CD8+, or CD8+CD57+ T cells (not recorded which) from PBMCs. All receptors derive from a human donor with aplastic anemia.

This clonotype was seen more than once but under ten times. This sequence joins TRBV7-9 and TRBJ2-7, with D hard to call. Germline lookup yields CDR1 SEHNR and CDR2 FQNEAQ (reference sequence). V was pared by 3 bases and J by 2 bases, with 11 bases between. The CDR3 covers 14 residues. CDR3 DNA sequence: TGTGCCAGCAGCTTGAGTCTTGGTGCCTACGAGCAGTACTTC. Its translation: CASSLSLGAYEQYF.

The chain recombines TRBV19 with TRBJ2-1; the match to TRBD1 covers 7 bases. In germline, CDR1 is LNHDA, CDR2 SQIVND (reference sequence). Unmatched junction bases numbered 6, after V lost 6 bases and J lost 7 bases. The CDR3 consists of 13 residues. CDR3 in amino acids: CASRTGQLNEQFF. The CDR3 coding sequence is TGTGCCAGTAGGACAGGGCAACTGAATGAGCAGTTCTTC.

Ten or more counts support this clonotype. In nucleotides, the CDR3 is TGTGCCAGCAGTGAATTCGTGACAGGGGGTACAGATACGCAGTATTTT. As protein: CASSEFVTGGTDTQYF. The chain uses TRBV2 and TRBJ2-3, with 9 bases fitting TRBD1. The CDR3 is 16 amino acids. V dropped 2 bases and J dropped 3; count of bases not matched to a gene: 6. Germline CDR1 reads SNHLY; CDR2 reads FYNNEI.

A single count supports this clonotype. J is TRBJ2-7 and V is TRBV9; D possibly corresponds to TRBD1 (6 bases). The ends were cut back, 3 bases at V and 4 bases at J, with 11 bases in the middle. Germline lookup yields CDR1 SGDLS and CDR2 YYNGEE. The CDR3 covers 13 residues. The CDR3 DNA is TGTGCCAGCAGCGAGGGACAATATTACGAGCAGTACTTC. This sequence encodes CASSEGQYYEQYF.

This clonotype was observed at least ten times. The chain links TRBV20-1 to TRBJ2-2; D is unresolved. The CDR3 runs 13 residues. From germline, CDR1 is DFQATT and CDR2 SNEGSKA (reference sequence). Trimming took off 6 bases at V and 2 bases at J, with 10 bases between the two ends. The DNA of the CDR3 is TGCAGTGCCGATACTGCCAACACCGGGGAGCTGTTTTTT. Translated: CSADTANTGELFF.

The CDR3 loop reads CSARPSTGGPDTQYF. The CDR3 DNA follows: TGCAGTGCTAGGCCCTCGACGGGAGGGCCAGATACGCAGTATTTT. This chain joins TRBV20-1 and TRBJ2-3, with 8 positions matching TRBD2. The CDR3 consists of 15 residues. After removal of 3 bases from V and 4 bases from J, the junction contained 9 bases not matched to a gene. CDR1 is DFQATT and CDR2 is SNEGSKA in the germline V gene (reference sequence).

This clonotype was found a few times. The junction does not match germline at one end; this may be a read error. The chain combines TRBV29-1 with TRBJ2-7, with a possible D match to TRBD1 (6 bases). The CDR3 totals 13 residues. Germline CDR1 reads SQVTM; CDR2 reads ANQGSEA. CDR3 DNA sequence: TGCAGCGTTGAGTTACAGGGACCGTACGAGGAGTACTTC. Its protein is CSVELQGPYEEYF.

With respect to this clonotype: A read error may produce the germline difference seen at one junction end. The J gene is TRBJ2-1, the V gene TRBV2; D ambiguous. CDR1 is SNHLY and CDR2 is FYNNEI in the germline V gene. The CDR3 consists of 14 residues. The CDR3 loop is CASTLEDLYTEQFF. DNA of the CDR3: TGTGCCAGCACGCTAGAAGACCTTTACACTGAGCAGTTCTTC.

The chain employs TRBV7-9 and TRBJ1-1, with D possibly matching TRBD1 (6 bases). Germline V CDR1 and CDR2: SEHNR, FQNEAQ (reference sequence). The CDR3 runs to 12 residues. V dropped 5 bases and J dropped 7 bases, with 11 bases sitting between them. CDR3 DNA: TGTGCCAGCAGCCCGGGGGCTCATGAAGCTTTCTTT. Its translation: CASSPGAHEAFF.